Shown below are 2 T cell receptor beta chains from a single sample sequenced in a study of blood T cell repertoires in COVID-19. TCRdb's table, derived via immunoSEQ multiplex PCR, lists solely in-frame clones and lacks some. The sample records roughly 250,000 clones, 88% being singletons. Sequencing was carried out using peripheral blood. The receptors here all came from a middle-aged woman who had recovered from COVID-19.

The chain combines TRBV6-5 with TRBJ1-2, with no clear D. The germline V gene has CDR1 MNHEY and CDR2 SVGAGI. Trimming cost V 0 bases and J 0 bases, with 11 bases left between them. The CDR3 sequence is 16 residues long. The CDR3 nucleotides are TGTGCCAGCAGTTACTCGAGGGCCGCTCCTAACTATGGCTACACCTTC. Protein: CASSYSRAAPNYGYTF.

The chain combines TRBV27 with TRBJ2-4; perhaps TRBD2 as D (6 bases). The CDR3 sequence is 14 residues long. Germline V gene lookup returns CDR1 MNHEY and CDR2 SMNVEV (reference sequence). Trimming left V 6 bases short and J 7 bases short, with 16 bases between. The CDR3 is CASSRPSAGNIQYF. The CDR3 DNA reads as TGTGCCAGCAGCCGCCCAAGCGCGGGGAACATTCAGTACTTC.